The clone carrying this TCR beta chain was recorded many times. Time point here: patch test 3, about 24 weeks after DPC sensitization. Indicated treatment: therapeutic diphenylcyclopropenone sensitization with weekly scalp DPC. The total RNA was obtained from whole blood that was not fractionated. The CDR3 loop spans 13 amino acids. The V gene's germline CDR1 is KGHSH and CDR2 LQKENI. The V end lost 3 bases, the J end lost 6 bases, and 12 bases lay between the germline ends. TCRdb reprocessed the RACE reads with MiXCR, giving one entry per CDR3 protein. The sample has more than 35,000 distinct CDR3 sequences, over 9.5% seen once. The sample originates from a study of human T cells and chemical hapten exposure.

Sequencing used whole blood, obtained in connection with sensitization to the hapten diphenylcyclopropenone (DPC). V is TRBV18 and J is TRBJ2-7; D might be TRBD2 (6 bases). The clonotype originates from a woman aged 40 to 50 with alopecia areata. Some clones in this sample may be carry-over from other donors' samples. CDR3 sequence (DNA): TGTGCCAGCTCACCGGATCCCGGGGGCGAGCAGTACTTC. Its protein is CASSPDPGGEQYF.